The clone carrying this T cell receptor (beta chain) showed up just a few times. The antigen remains unidentified. 5'RACE template switching produced TCR cDNA carrying a universal primer site and UMIs. From the 5' RACE reads, TCRdb called clonotypes with MiXCR, one entry per CDR3 protein. The profile shows 300,000 to 350,000 distinct CDR3 sequences, approximately 4.3% of them singletons. These data are taken from a study of T cells after yellow fever vaccination. Broader study findings: Once the booster was given, most primary-vaccination clones reappeared, at approximately 97% for CD4 and 88% for CD8. The bulk population could contribute abundant contaminating clonotypes to FACS-sorted repertoires. There was a small share of clonotypes that showed up in both the CD4 and CD8 compartments.

Sample: PBMCs, taken 15 days after the yellow fever booster vaccination. The source of this sequence is a man aged 18-30 years who received the YFV17D yellow fever vaccine.

Here the CDR3 reads CASRAAGTSGAYEQYV. The CDR3 DNA reads as TGTGCCAGCAGGGCTGCCGGGACTAGCGGGGCTTACGAGCAGTACGTC. The V gene is TRBV27, the J gene TRBJ2-7; TRBD2 matches at 13 bases. The length of the CDR3 is 16 residues. Germline CDR1 and CDR2: MNHEY and SMNVEV (reference sequence). Unmatched junction bases numbered 9, after V lost 6 bases and J lost 4 bases.